This T cell receptor beta chain was recorded in a study of lymphopenia after photon versus proton radiotherapy. General observations from the study: A bigger post-nadir fall in TCR diversity correlated inversely with survival time in deceased patients.

Using immunoSEQ multiplex PCR, the repertoire was profiled, and TCRdb retains in-frame clones only, with some absent. This table has 70,000 to 95,000 clones, 80% to 90% appearing once. The CDR3 has 13 residues. Germline-derived CDR1 and CDR2 are MDHEN and SYDVKM. Between the trimmed V and J ends, which lost 2 bases and 5 bases, there was a span of 9 bases. Concerning this clone: What it binds is unknown.

The receptor comes from a man between 60 and 75 years old with pancreatic cancer. This sequence joins TRBV28 and TRBJ1-2, with D hard to call. The sample in question was peripheral blood, obtained from a patient treated with proton-based radiotherapy. The CDR3 protein is CASSLSRVYGYTF. In DNA, the CDR3 is TGTGCCAGCAGTTTAAGTCGCGTGTATGGCTACACCTTC.